This record looks at one T cell receptor beta chain sequence and its context. Here immunoSEQ multiplex PCR was the method, and the copy in TCRdb shows in-frame clones only, minus some. Of about 160,000 clones listed, under 85% are singletons. This CDR3 is built from 13 residues. The germline V gene encodes CDR1 SGHKS and CDR2 YYEKEE (reference sequence). The V and J ends lost 4 bases and 3 bases respectively, with 10 bases between them. These data are taken from a study of cytotoxic CD8 clonotypes in ibrutinib-treated CLL. Study details: Included were 11 to 12 relapsed/refractory and about 15 treatment-naive patients, of whom approximately 18 were IGHV unmutated. Treatment had run for a median 12 months, range 6 to 36, when response samples were taken.

The input for sequencing was PBMCs, taken after 24 months of ibrutinib treatment. The sequence derives from a human donor with chronic lymphocytic leukemia. The V gene is TRBV5-5, the J gene TRBJ1-2; D possibly corresponds to TRBD1 (5 bases). The CDR3 nucleotides read TGTGCCAGCAGCCAGGACACCTACTATGGCTACACCTTC. Amino acids: CASSQDTYYGYTF.